The rows below give T cell receptor beta chains drawn from one sample of a study of blood T cell repertoires in COVID-19. This table comes from immunoSEQ multiplex PCR, and its TCRdb copy is limited to in-frame clones, with some not included. This table holds 70,000 to 90,000 clones, 90% found once. The sample comprised peripheral blood. These receptors all stem from a human donor in a cohort sampled during active COVID-19. CDR3s include the opening cysteine and the closing phenylalanine or tryptophan. The D gene is left open where the match is weak. Size is stated for part of the rows, as once, few or many counts, or as a class when the clone is expanded.

d_gene	v_gene	j_gene	abundance	CDR3aa	CDR3nt
.	TRBV5-6	TRBJ2-3	.	CASSLALSAQYF	TGTGCCAGCAGCTTGGCCCTATCCGCGCAGTATTTT
TRBD1	TRBV7-2	TRBJ1-1	.	CASSLADGTGHLGAFF	TGTGCCAGCAGCTTAGCGGATGGGACAGGCCACTTGGGGGCTTTCTTT
TRBD1	TRBV11-2	TRBJ2-7	.	CASSFDRGQYEQYF	TGTGCCAGCAGCTTCGACAGGGGACAATACGAGCAGTACTTC
TRBD1	TRBV18	TRBJ2-1	.	CASSGQGAYNEQFF	TGTGCCAGCTCGGGCCAGGGGGCCTACAATGAGCAGTTCTTC
TRBD2	TRBV19	TRBJ2-4	.	CASSPGAGENIQYF	TGTGCCAGTAGTCCCGGGGCGGGAGAAAACATTCAGTACTTC
.	TRBV10-3	TRBJ2-3	.	CAISEDFSSTHTQYF	TGTGCCATCAGTGAGGACTTCTCTTCCACTCATACGCAGTATTTT
.	TRBV6-1	TRBJ2-4	once	CASSENSLAKNIQYF	TGTGCCAGCAGTGAAAACAGCTTAGCCAAAAACATTCAGTACTTC
.	TRBV6-6	TRBJ1-1	.	CASSYSEGNTEAFF	TGTGCCAGCAGTTACTCGGAGGGGAACACTGAAGCTTTCTTT
TRBD1	TRBV29-1	TRBJ1-1	.	CSVVEGQLRSEAFF	TGCAGCGTTGTAGAGGGACAGCTACGGTCTGAAGCTTTCTTT
.	TRBV6-4	TRBJ2-3	.	CASSDRGWADTQYF	TGTGCCAGCAGTGACAGGGGTTGGGCAGATACGCAGTATTTT
.	TRBV30	TRBJ2-7	.	CAWAVGQDTTYEQYF	TGTGCCTGGGCGGTAGGGCAGGACACAACCTACGAGCAGTACTTC
TRBD2	TRBV10-2	TRBJ2-1	few	CASRTSGGLPEQFF	TGCGCCAGCAGGACTAGCGGGGGGTTACCTGAGCAGTTCTTC
.	TRBV7-2	TRBJ2-7	.	CASSPGPGEQYF	TGTGCCAGCAGCCCCGGCCCGGGCGAGCAGTACTTC
.	TRBV11-3	TRBJ2-5	.	CASSSQGGETQYF	TGTGCCAGCAGCTCGCAGGGGGGAGAGACCCAGTACTTC
.	TRBV28	TRBJ2-7	.	CASTGPPNEQYF	TGTGCCAGCACAGGGCCGCCTAACGAGCAGTACTTC
.	TRBV6-6	TRBJ1-5	.	CASSYSAGSNQPQHF	TGTGCCAGCAGTTACTCGGCAGGAAGCAATCAGCCCCAGCATTTT
.	TRBV5-1	TRBJ1-3	once	CASSLVAGFSSGNTIYF	TGCGCCAGCAGCTTGGTCGCGGGTTTCAGCTCTGGAAACACCATATATTTT
TRBD1	TRBV18	TRBJ2-3	.	CASSPGTGGITDTQYF	TGTGCCAGCTCACCGGGGACAGGGGGTATCACAGATACGCAGTATTTT
TRBD1	TRBV5-1	TRBJ2-5	.	CASSLGGQGETQYF	TGCGCCAGCAGCTTGGGGGGACAGGGGGAGACCCAGTACTTC
TRBD1	TRBV5-1	TRBJ2-1	.	CASSFQAGGALEQFF	TGCGCCAGTTCGTTCCAGGCAGGGGGCGCCCTTGAGCAGTTCTTC
.	TRBV6-2/TRBV6-3	TRBJ2-7	.	CASSAILSGEQYF	TGTGCCAGCAGCGCCATCTTATCGGGGGAGCAGTACTTC
.	TRBV5-6	TRBJ2-3	.	CASSDLAEGARTDTQYF	TGTGCCAGCAGCGACCTCGCGGAGGGGGCAAGGACAGATACGCAGTATTTT
TRBD1	TRBV5-8	TRBJ2-2	.	CASIGQGIYTGELFF	TGTGCCAGCATCGGACAGGGCATATACACCGGGGAGCTGTTTTTT
TRBD2	TRBV7-2	TRBJ2-2	once	CASSKLAGAPGELFF	TGTGCCAGCAGCAAACTAGCGGGGGCTCCCGGGGAGCTGTTTTTT
.	TRBV7-2	TRBJ2-7	.	CASSLISVSSYEQYF	TGTGCCAGCAGCTTAATCTCAGTCTCCAGCTACGAGCAGTACTTC
.	TRBV7-6	TRBJ2-1	.	CASSLKGVSYNEQFF	TGTGCCAGCAGCTTAAAGGGGGTTTCCTACAATGAGCAGTTCTTC
.	TRBV7-9	TRBJ2-2	.	CASSPGQNTGELFF	TGTGCCAGCAGCCCGGGACAGAACACCGGGGAGCTGTTTTTT
.	TRBV5-6	TRBJ1-2	many	CASSLDRMSYGYTF	TGTGCCAGCAGCTTGGACAGGATGTCTTATGGCTACACCTTC
.	TRBV18	TRBJ2-2	.	CASSPKAGPGELFF	TGTGCCAGCTCACCAAAGGCAGGGCCCGGGGAGCTGTTTTTT
.	TRBV9	TRBJ1-1	.	CASSVGPGVGEAFF	TGTGCCAGCAGCGTCGGGCCAGGGGTCGGTGAAGCTTTCTTT
.	TRBV10-3	TRBJ2-7	.	CAISDDSTYEQYF	TGTGCCATCAGTGATGACAGTACCTACGAGCAGTACTTC
.	TRBV11-1	TRBJ1-6	.	CASSLTGNSPLHF	TGTGCCAGCAGCTTAACAGGGAATTCACCCCTCCACTTT
.	TRBV5-8	TRBJ2-5	.	CASSLAVGSGETQYF	TGTGCCAGCAGCTTGGCCGTAGGGTCGGGGGAGACCCAGTACTTC
TRBD1	TRBV28	TRBJ2-5	.	CASRGTAQETQYF	TGTGCCAGCAGGGGGACAGCCCAAGAGACCCAGTACTTC
TRBD1	TRBV7-2	TRBJ2-1	.	CASSLNPTGPGGYNEQFF	TGTGCCAGCAGCTTAAATCCGACAGGGCCCGGAGGTTACAATGAGCAGTTCTTC
TRBD1	TRBV27	TRBJ1-5	few	CASRSGTGAPGGNQPQHF	TGTGCCAGCCGTTCCGGGACAGGGGCTCCCGGGGGCAATCAGCCCCAGCATTTT
TRBD1	TRBV28	TRBJ1-5	once	CASSTSRRGSNQPQHF	TGTGCCAGCAGCACCTCCCGCAGGGGGAGCAATCAGCCCCAGCATTTT
TRBD1	TRBV7-8	TRBJ2-1	.	CASSLGQGIYNEQFF	TGTGCCAGCAGCTTAGGACAGGGAATCTACAATGAGCAGTTCTTC
.	TRBV7-9	TRBJ1-1	.	CASSPYMNTEAFF	TGTGCCAGCTCGCCGTACATGAACACTGAAGCTTTCTTT
.	TRBV29-1	TRBJ2-1	once	CSVERDDTGRYYNEQFF	TGCAGCGTTGAAAGGGATGACACGGGGAGGTATTACAATGAGCAGTTCTTC
TRBD2	TRBV7-8	TRBJ2-1	.	CASSRLTSGHEQFF	TGTGCCAGCAGCCGATTGACTAGCGGGCATGAGCAGTTCTTC
TRBD2	TRBV5-1	TRBJ2-2	.	CASSLWRGAGELFF	TGCGCCAGCAGCTTGTGGCGGGGGGCCGGGGAGCTGTTTTTT
.	TRBV10-3	TRBJ2-3	.	CAISEEGGGLLATQYF	TGTGCCATCAGTGAGGAGGGGGGGGGCTTGTTAGCTACGCAGTATTTT
.	TRBV6-4	TRBJ1-1	.	CASSGQANTEAFF	TGTGCCAGCAGTGGACAGGCGAACACTGAAGCTTTCTTT
.	TRBV19	TRBJ1-6	.	CASSASRGANSPLHF	TGTGCCAGTAGTGCCTCCCGGGGGGCGAATTCACCCCTCCACTTT
.	TRBV3-1/TRBV3-2	TRBJ2-4	.	CASSQGGQIAKNIQYF	TGTGCCAGCAGCCAAGGAGGACAGATAGCCAAAAACATTCAGTACTTC
TRBD1	TRBV2	TRBJ1-1	.	CASSERAGGNTEAFF	TGTGCCAGCAGTGAAAGGGCAGGGGGGAACACTGAAGCTTTCTTT
.	TRBV24-1	TRBJ1-1	.	CATSQGTEAFF	TGTGCCACCAGTCAGGGGACTGAAGCTTTCTTT
.	TRBV19	TRBJ2-2	.	CASRAGLTGELFF	TGTGCCAGTAGGGCAGGGTTGACCGGGGAGCTGTTTTTT
TRBD1	TRBV12-3/TRBV12-4	TRBJ1-2	.	CASSTQGVNGYTF	TGTGCCAGCAGTACACAGGGGGTTAATGGCTACACCTTC
TRBD2	TRBV24-1	TRBJ2-1	.	CATSDPTSGGVYNEQFF	TGTGCCACCAGTGACCCGACTAGCGGGGGGGTTTACAATGAGCAGTTCTTC
.	TRBV6-5	TRBJ2-2	.	CASSSLRGPGELFF	TGTGCCAGCAGTTCACTAAGAGGGCCCGGGGAGCTGTTTTTT
TRBD1	TRBV11-3	TRBJ2-1	.	CASSTGTGHNEQFF	TGTGCCAGCTCCACCGGGACAGGGCACAATGAGCAGTTCTTC
.	TRBV27	TRBJ2-7	.	CASSLSGEKYF	TGTGCCAGCAGTTTATCGGGAGAGAAGTACTTC
TRBD1	TRBV3-1/TRBV3-2	TRBJ1-2	.	CASSHPGQGALGYTF	TGTGCCAGCAGCCATCCGGGACAGGGGGCCCTCGGCTACACCTTC